Following are 30 T cell receptor beta chains from one sample sequenced in a study of T cells after yellow fever vaccination. TCRdb reprocessed the 5' RACE reads via MiXCR and lists one record per CDR3 protein. The sample lists tens of thousands of distinct CDR3 sequences, 7.4% seen once, with 30% to 45% in the top ten. Specimen: CD8+ T cells sorted from PBMCs, collected 15 days after the yellow fever booster vaccination. Source of these receptors: a man aged 25-40 years who received the YFV17D yellow fever vaccine.

A few counts support this clonotype. The V and J genes are TRBV7-2 and TRBJ2-5, with D maybe TRBD2 (5 bases). Germline loops: CDR1 SGHTA, CDR2 FQGNSA. V lost 1 base to trimming and J lost 4 bases, with 13 bases between them. The CDR3 is 15 residues long. CDR3 amino acids: CASSLEPLAGETQYF. Written as DNA, the CDR3 is TGTGCCAGCAGCTTAGAGCCCCTAGCCGGAGAGACCCAGTACTTC. Full variable domain (missing parts from reference TRBV7-2 and TRBJ2-5): GAGVSQSPSNKVTEKGKDVELRCDPISGHTALYWYRQSLGQGLEFLIYFQGNSAPDKSGLPSDRFSAERTGGSVSTLTIQRTQQEDSAVYLCASSLEPLAGETQYFGPGTRLLVL.

This clonotype came up many times. This chain joins TRBV16 and TRBJ1-3; TRBD1 is a possible D gene (5 bases). V lost 4 bases to trimming and J lost 4 bases, with 11 bases between them. The CDR3 is made up of 14 amino acids. Germline V CDR1 and CDR2: KGHSY, FQNENV. DNA for the CDR3: TGTGCCAGCAGCCCTTCGGGGGGAGGAAACACCATATATTTT. It is translated as CASSPSGGGNTIYF.

This clonotype was found many times. The chain couples TRBV7-8 to TRBJ2-1; 11 bases are shared with TRBD2. Germline V gives CDR1 SGHVS, CDR2 FQNEAQ. The trim removed 4 bases at V and 8 bases at J, leaving 4 bases unmatched. The CDR3 sequence is 14 residues long. The CDR3 DNA sequence: TGTGCCAGCAGCTCGACTAGCGGGAAACATGAGCAGTTCTTC. Protein: CASSSTSGKHEQFF.

Many counts were recorded for this clonotype. The V call is TRBV7-9, the J call TRBJ2-7; 7 nucleotides line up with TRBD1. The CDR3 has 16 amino acids. Trimming cost V 2 bases and J 5 bases; bases outside gene matches: 12. The germline gives CDR1 SEHNR, CDR2 FQNEAQ (reference sequence). CDR3 in amino acids: CASSLLGGGRSHEQYF. As DNA, the CDR3 is TGTGCCAGCAGCTTATTAGGGGGCGGGCGGAGTCACGAGCAGTACTTC.

This clonotype was picked up many times. CDR3 protein: CASSDDSRKAFF. CDR3 DNA sequence: TGCGCCAGCAGCGACGACAGTCGAAAAGCTTTCTTT. This chain connects TRBV5-1 to TRBJ1-1; D may be TRBD1 (5 bases). V shed 4 bases and J shed 9 bases, with 13 bases lying between them. CDR3 size: 12 residues. CDR1 is SGHRS and CDR2 is YFSETQ in the germline V gene. The variable domain in full, with the rest retrieved from reference TRBV5-1 and TRBJ1-1, is KAGVTQTPRYLIKTRGQQVTLSCSPISGHRSVSWYQQTPGQGLQFLFEYFSETQRNKGNFPGRFSGRQFSNSRSEMNVSTLELGDSALYLCASSDDSRKAFFGQGTRLTVV.

This clonotype was seen at least ten times. CDR3 DNA: TGTGCCAGCAGACTGGGACAGAGCTCCTACAATGAGCAGTTCTTC. This gives the protein CASRLGQSSYNEQFF. The J gene is TRBJ2-1, the V gene TRBV7-6; 7 bases match TRBD1. The V segment lost 6 bases and the J segment 0 bases; nucleotides outside the gene matches: 5. Germline V gene sequence: CDR1 SGHVS, CDR2 FNYEAQ. The CDR3 is 15 amino acids.

This clonotype has a count of ten or more. The gene calls are TRBV10-3 and TRBJ2-3; D ambiguous. Deletions cut 0 bases from V and 0 bases from J, with 10 bases between. The CDR3 is made up of 16 amino acids. Germline lookup yields CDR1 ENHRY and CDR2 SYGVKD. In nucleotides, the CDR3 is TGTGCCATCAGTGAGTCCCACTTCACTAGCACAGATACGCAGTATTTT. Its protein product is CAISESHFTSTDTQYF.

J is TRBJ1-1 and V is TRBV20-1, with D uncertain. Trimming removed 6 bases at V and 1 base at J, with 18 bases between. There are 15 residues in the CDR3. Germline-derived CDR1 and CDR2 are DFQATT and SNEGSKA (reference sequence). In DNA, the CDR3 is TGCAGTGCAACCGCCCCAGACCATTCGAACACTGAAGCTTTCTTT. This encodes CSATAPDHSNTEAFF.

This clonotype was detected many times. The rearrangement joins TRBV20-1 to TRBJ2-1; D not resolved. Germline CDR1 reads DFQATT; CDR2 reads SNEGSKA (reference sequence). This CDR3 has 15 residues. Trimming took 1 base from V and 0 from J, leaving 10 bases between them. Here the CDR3 reads CSARVGVSSYNEQFF. In nucleotides, the CDR3 is TGCAGTGCTAGAGTGGGTGTCAGCTCCTACAATGAGCAGTTCTTC.

This clonotype was observed many times. This chain joins TRBV5-1 and TRBJ2-5, with D possibly matching TRBD2 (5 bases). Trimming removed 0 bases from V and 4 bases from J, with 25 bases in between. The CDR3 totals 19 residues. Germline CDR1 SGHRS, CDR2 YFSETQ. This CDR3 reads CASSLVRGRGTRPGETQYF. In DNA, the CDR3 is TGCGCCAGCAGCTTGGTTCGGGGTCGGGGAACTCGGCCAGGAGAGACCCAGTACTTC.

This clonotype was seen ten or more times. The rearrangement links TRBV7-9 to TRBJ2-1; TRBD1 matches 9 bases. The junction had 5 bases not matched to a gene; V was cut back by 5 bases and J by 9 bases. In germline, CDR1 is SEHNR, CDR2 FQNEAQ (reference sequence). The CDR3 totals 13 residues. DNA of the CDR3: TGTGCCAGCAGCCCTAGGGACAGGGTTGAGCAGTTCTTC. As protein: CASSPRDRVEQFF.

The table lists this clonotype with many counts. The rearrangement joins TRBV7-2 to TRBJ2-7; 11 nucleotides match TRBD2. V lost 5 bases to trimming and J lost 5 bases; unmatched junction nucleotides: 11. CDR1 and CDR2 (germline): SGHTA, FQGNSA. The CDR3 totals 16 residues. The CDR3 is CASSRGPLAGVNEQYF. DNA for the CDR3: TGTGCCAGCAGCCGTGGCCCACTAGCGGGAGTCAACGAGCAGTACTTC.

This clonotype was counted at least ten times. The V and J genes are TRBV3-1 and TRBJ2-2; the D gene is possibly TRBD2 (6 bases). The CDR3 loop spans 17 amino acids. V gave up 0 bases and J gave up 9 bases, with 20 bases separating them. In germline, CDR1 is LGHDT, CDR2 YNNKEL (reference sequence). The CDR3 sequence: CASSQEAVTGEARELFF. CDR3 DNA: TGTGCCAGCAGCCAAGAGGCGGTGACGGGAGAGGCCCGGGAGCTGTTTTTT.

The chain couples TRBV14 to TRBJ2-1; 7 bases are a match to TRBD1. CDR1 is SGHDN and CDR2 is FVKESK in the germline V gene. The CDR3 sequence is 15 residues long. The ends lost 1 base at V and 10 bases at J; junction bases unmatched: 10. The CDR3 here is CASSQAATGSREQFF. The CDR3 DNA follows: TGTGCCAGCAGCCAAGCCGCGACAGGGTCTCGGGAGCAGTTCTTC.

This clonotype has a count of ten or more. The chain is built from TRBV7-9 and TRBJ1-2; D not resolved. CDR3 size: 12 residues. In germline, CDR1 is SEHNR, CDR2 FQNEAQ (reference sequence). V lost 8 bases and J 2 bases, leaving 9 bases between the germline ends. Here the CDR3 reads CASRTLNYGYTF. For the CDR3, the DNA is TGTGCCAGCCGGACCTTGAACTATGGCTACACCTTC. The full variable domain, its missing parts supplied by reference TRBV7-9 and TRBJ1-2, is DTGVSQNPRHKITKRGQNVTFRCDPISEHNRLYWYRQTLGQGPEFLTYFQNEAQLEKSRLLSDRFSAERPKGSFSTLEIQRTEQGDSAMYLCASRTLNYGYTFGSGTRLTVV.

This clonotype was seen at least ten times. V and J are TRBV6-5 and TRBJ2-7, with D perhaps TRBD2 (6 bases). The CDR3 spans 15 residues. Germline V gene lookup returns CDR1 MNHEY and CDR2 SVGAGI. Trimming pared 2 bases from V and 0 bases from J, leaving 11 bases between. For the CDR3, the DNA is TGTGCCAGCAGTTACCCTGACGGGGGCTCCTACGAGCAGTACTTC. The encoded protein is CASSYPDGGSYEQYF.

This clonotype occurred many times. The chain carries TRBV9 and TRBJ2-7, with 7 bases identical to TRBD2. In germline, CDR1 is SGDLS, CDR2 YYNGEE. Losses at the gene ends were 2 bases for V and 3 bases for J; bases not matched to a gene: 5. This CDR3 spans 14 amino acids. The CDR3 reads CASSVSGTNYEQYF. In DNA, the CDR3 is TGTGCCAGCAGCGTGAGCGGGACCAACTACGAGCAGTACTTC.

This clonotype was observed a single time. The CDR3 reads CASSPRRAGANVLTF. The CDR3 bases are TGTGCCAGCTCCCCAAGGCGGGCTGGGGCCAACGTCCTGACTTTC. V usage is TRBV27 and J usage is TRBJ2-6; a possible D gene is TRBD2 (5 bases). The CDR3 extends over 15 amino acids. CDR1 MNHEY and CDR2 SMNVEV come from the germline V gene (reference sequence). V lost 8 bases to trimming and J lost 2 bases, with 13 bases between them.

The table lists this clonotype with many counts. J is TRBJ2-7 and V is TRBV11-2; tentatively, D is TRBD1 (6 bases). With 5 bases removed from V and 5 bases from J, the gap between germline ends came to 16 bases. This CDR3 has 14 residues. CDR1 SGHAT and CDR2 FQNNGV come from the germline V gene. CDR3: CASSIYRVGNEQYF. The CDR3 DNA follows: TGTGCCAGCAGCATCTACAGGGTAGGCAACGAGCAGTACTTC.

The sample holds many counts of this clonotype. V and J are TRBV20-1 and TRBJ2-7; 15 nucleotides line up with TRBD2. V lost 0 bases to trimming and J lost 2 bases; unmatched junction nucleotides: 8. The CDR3 spans 18 residues. CDR1 and CDR2 (germline): DFQATT, SNEGSKA (reference sequence). CDR3 sequence (DNA): TGCAGTGCTAGAGATGGGGGGACTAGCGGGAGGTCCCCCTACGAGCAGTACTTC. This codes for CSARDGGTSGRSPYEQYF.

This clonotype was counted ten times or more. This chain uses TRBV7-6 with TRBJ2-3, with D perhaps given as TRBD1 or TRBD2 (5 bases each). The CDR3 length is 14 residues. V was cut by 4 bases and J by 3 bases, with 11 bases left in between. The germline CDR1 and CDR2 sequences are SGHVS and FNYEAQ. The chain's CDR3 is CASSSIGATDTQYF. In DNA, the CDR3 is TGTGCCAGCAGCTCCATCGGGGCTACAGATACGCAGTATTTT.

The chain employs TRBV28 and TRBJ2-1, with 9 positions matching TRBD2. Germline V lookup: CDR1 MDHEN, CDR2 SYDVKM. CDR3 length equals 16 residues. With V trimmed by 3 bases and J by 8 bases, 11 bases remained unmatched. CDR3 protein: CASSFSAGGPADEQFF. The DNA for the CDR3 is TGTGCCAGCAGTTTTTCGGCGGGAGGGCCCGCTGATGAGCAGTTCTTC.

This clonotype was observed many times. The chain joins TRBV4-3 to TRBJ2-1, with D hard to call. V lost 5 bases and J 9 bases, leaving 14 bases between the germline ends. CDR1 is LGHNA and CDR2 is YSLEER in the germline V gene. The CDR3 is made up of 13 amino acids. In DNA form, the CDR3 reads TGCGCCAGCAGCTTGCTACCACTCGGTGAGCAGTTCTTC. Its protein is CASSLLPLGEQFF.

This clonotype has just one count. This chain joins TRBV4-1 and TRBJ2-3; no clear D gene. CDR1 is MGHRA, CDR2 YSYEKL, per germline. The length of the CDR3 is 14 residues. V was trimmed by 3 bases and J by 2 bases, leaving 9 bases between them. In DNA form, the CDR3 reads TGCGCCAGCAGCCAGGTGACTGTCACAGATACGCAGTATTTT. It yields the protein CASSQVTVTDTQYF.

This clonotype was counted at least ten times. A read error may produce the germline difference seen at one junction end. The gene calls are TRBV29-1 and TRBJ2-3; TRBD1 agrees at 9 bases. This CDR3 region has 15 residues. Germline V gene lookup returns CDR1 SQVTM and CDR2 ANQGSEA. The CDR3 nucleotides are TGCAGCGGTGAAACAGGGGGCGATGTGAGAGATACGCAGTATTTT. This sequence encodes CSGETGGDVRDTQYF.

In its sample, this clonotype was seen many times. The chain uses TRBV7-2 and TRBJ2-7; D remains ambiguous. Germline V gene lookup returns CDR1 SGHTA and CDR2 FQGNSA. Trimming stripped 1 base from V and 2 bases from J, with 3 bases between. The CDR3 is 12 residues long. The CDR3 bases are TGTGCCAGCAGCTTAGATACCTACGAGCAGTACTTC. This sequence encodes CASSLDTYEQYF.

At least ten counts were recorded for this clonotype. The chain carries TRBV9 and TRBJ2-3; the D gene is possibly TRBD2 (6 bases). Germline lookup yields CDR1 SGDLS and CDR2 YYNGEE. CDR3 length equals 13 residues. V was clipped by 8 bases and J by 1 base, with 11 bases between them. The CDR3 DNA reads TGTGCCAGTTCGGGAGTGGGCACAGATACGCAGTATTTT. It codes for CASSGVGTDTQYF.

This clonotype was detected ten times or more. The chain uses TRBV25-1 and TRBJ2-1; TRBD2 is a possible D gene (5 bases). Germline CDR1 reads MGHDK; CDR2 reads SYGVNS. Trimming took 4 bases from V and 8 from J, leaving 15 bases between them. The CDR3 loop spans 14 amino acids. CDR3 loop: CASSVGLFGDEQFF. The CDR3 DNA follows: TGTGCCAGCAGTGTAGGACTTTTTGGGGATGAGCAGTTCTTC.

This clonotype was picked up many times. This rearrangement joins TRBV20-1 to TRBJ1-5; D gene uncertain. The CDR3 totals 15 residues. The ends were cut back, 0 bases at V and 3 bases at J, with 12 bases in the middle. In germline, CDR1 is DFQATT, CDR2 SNEGSKA (reference sequence). The CDR3 here is CSARDFGPANQPQHF. Here the CDR3 DNA reads TGCAGTGCTAGAGATTTCGGGCCGGCCAATCAGCCCCAGCATTTT.

This clonotype was seen repeatedly, ten times or more. The chain combines TRBV7-6 with TRBJ2-3; D may be TRBD1 (6 bases). Germline V gene lookup returns CDR1 SGHVS and CDR2 FNYEAQ. The length of the CDR3 is 17 residues. V was trimmed by 0 bases and J by 5 bases, leaving 18 bases between them. CDR3 loop: CASSLAYGMGAGDTQYF. The CDR3 bases are TGTGCCAGCAGCTTAGCTTATGGTATGGGGGCAGGAGATACGCAGTATTTT.